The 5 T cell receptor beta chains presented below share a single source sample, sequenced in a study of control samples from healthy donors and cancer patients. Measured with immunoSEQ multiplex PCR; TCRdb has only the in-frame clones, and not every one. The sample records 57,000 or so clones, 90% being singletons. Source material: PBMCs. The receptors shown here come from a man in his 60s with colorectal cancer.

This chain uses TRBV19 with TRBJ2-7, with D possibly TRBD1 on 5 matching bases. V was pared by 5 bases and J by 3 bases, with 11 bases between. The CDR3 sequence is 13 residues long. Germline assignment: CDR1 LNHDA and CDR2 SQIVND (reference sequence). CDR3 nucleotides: TGTGCCAGTAGTCCAGGACAAAGCTACGAGCAGTACTTC. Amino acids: CASSPGQSYEQYF.

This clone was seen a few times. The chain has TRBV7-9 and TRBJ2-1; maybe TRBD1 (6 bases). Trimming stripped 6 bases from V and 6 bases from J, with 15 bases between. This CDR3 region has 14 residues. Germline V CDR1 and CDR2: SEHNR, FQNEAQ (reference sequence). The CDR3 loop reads CASSYPGQSNEQFF. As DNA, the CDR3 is TGTGCCAGCAGTTACCCAGGACAGTCCAATGAGCAGTTCTTC.

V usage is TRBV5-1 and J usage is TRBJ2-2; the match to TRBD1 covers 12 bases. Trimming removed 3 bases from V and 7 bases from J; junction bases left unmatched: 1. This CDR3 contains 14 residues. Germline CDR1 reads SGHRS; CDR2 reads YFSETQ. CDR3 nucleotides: TGCGCCAGCAGCTGGGACAGGGGGCTCGGGGAGCTGTTTTTT. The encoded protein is CASSWDRGLGELFF.

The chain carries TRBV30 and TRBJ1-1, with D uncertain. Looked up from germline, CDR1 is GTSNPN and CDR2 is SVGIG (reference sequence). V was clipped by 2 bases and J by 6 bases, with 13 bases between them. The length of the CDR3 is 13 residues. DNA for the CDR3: TGTGCCTGGAGTCTTAAGGGTGGCGCTGAAGCTTTCTTT. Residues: CAWSLKGGAEAFF.

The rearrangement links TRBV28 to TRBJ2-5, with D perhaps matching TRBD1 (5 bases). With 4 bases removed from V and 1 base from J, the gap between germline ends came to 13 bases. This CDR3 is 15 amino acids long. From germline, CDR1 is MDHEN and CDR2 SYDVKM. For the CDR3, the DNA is TGTGCCAGCAGTTCGTTCAGGGAACCCCAAGAGACCCAGTACTTC. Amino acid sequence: CASSSFREPQETQYF. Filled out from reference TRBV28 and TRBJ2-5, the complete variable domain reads DVKVTQSSRYLVKRTGEKVFLECVQDMDHENMFWYRQDPGLGLRLIYFSYDVKMKEKGDIPEGYSVSREKKERFSLILESASTNQTSMYLCASSSFREPQETQYFGPGTRLLVL.